The 3 T cell receptor beta chains below all came from one sample that was sequenced in a study of blood T cell repertoires in COVID-19. The repertoire was sequenced with immunoSEQ multiplex PCR; TCRdb's copy has only in-frame clones and lacks some. The sample includes about 65,000 clones, 80% to 90% of them seen just once. The sample consisted of peripheral blood. These receptors were obtained from a man older than 75 with acute or convalescent COVID-19.

The chain has TRBV6-2 or TRBV6-3 and TRBJ2-7; 8 nucleotides match TRBD2. Trimming at V came to 5 bases and at J to 5 bases, leaving 11 bases not matched to a gene. CDR3 size: 15 residues. From germline, CDR1 is MNHEY and CDR2 SVGEGT. CDR3 protein: CASSPRWGGGHEQYF. CDR3 in DNA: TGTGCCAGCAGTCCCCGGTGGGGCGGGGGGCACGAGCAGTACTTC.

The genes are TRBV3-1 (or the pseudogene TRBV3-2) and TRBJ2-3; tentative D call: TRBD2 (6 bases). CDR3 length: 14 amino acids. V gave up 5 bases and J gave up 2 bases, with 11 bases separating them. The germline V gene has CDR1 LGHDT and CDR2 YNNKEL (reference sequence). CDR3: CASSNGGYTDTQYF. The CDR3 DNA reads TGTGCCAGCAGCAACGGGGGATACACAGATACGCAGTATTTT.

V and J are TRBV3-1 (or the pseudogene TRBV3-2) and TRBJ1-2, with TRBD1 identical over 8 bases. The CDR3 consists of 16 residues. J was trimmed by 5 bases and V by 4 bases; bases with no gene match: 12. CDR1 and CDR2 (germline): LGHDT, YNNKEL (reference sequence). CDR3 in amino acids: CASSRRLQGEDYGYTF. In DNA form, the CDR3 reads TGTGCCAGCAGCCGGCGACTACAGGGGGAAGATTATGGCTACACCTTC.